The entry below describes one T cell receptor (beta chain). The data were taken from a study of preoperative IRX-2 immunotherapy in early breast cancer. Profiled with immunoSEQ multiplex PCR; TCRdb holds only in-frame clones, not every one. The top ten hold roughly 1.6% of the sample, which has fewer than 40,000 clones, around 92% seen once. Indicated treatment: preoperative locoregional IRX-2 cytokine immunotherapy. Patients received preoperative, locoregional IRX-2 cytokine immunotherapy in a phase Ib study. The source material was tumor tissue, sampled after IRX-2 immunotherapy. The source is a human donor with breast cancer.

CDR3 sequence reads: CASSYSGPSYGYTF. For the CDR3, the DNA is TGTGCCAGCAGTTACTCAGGCCCGAGTTATGGCTACACCTTC. V gene TRBV6-8 combines with J gene TRBJ1-2; the D is unclear. V lost 0 bases, J lost 5 bases, and 10 bases lay in between. From germline, CDR1 is MNHGY and CDR2 SAAAGT. The CDR3 is 14 amino acids.